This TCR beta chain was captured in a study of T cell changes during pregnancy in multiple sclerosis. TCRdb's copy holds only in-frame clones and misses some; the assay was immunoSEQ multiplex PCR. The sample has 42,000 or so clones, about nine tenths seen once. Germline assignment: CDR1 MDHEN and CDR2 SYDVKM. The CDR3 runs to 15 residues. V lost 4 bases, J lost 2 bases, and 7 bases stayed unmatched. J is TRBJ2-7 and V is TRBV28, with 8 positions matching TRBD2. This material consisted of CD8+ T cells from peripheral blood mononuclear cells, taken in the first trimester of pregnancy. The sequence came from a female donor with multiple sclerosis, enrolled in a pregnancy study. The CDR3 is CASSSPRGRTYEQYF. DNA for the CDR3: TGTGCCAGCAGTTCCCCTCGCGGGAGGACCTACGAGCAGTACTTC.